The 8 T cell receptor beta chains below were found in one sample sequenced in a study of blood T cells in healthy people across ages. The second PCR ran roughly 7 to 12 cycles with a sample-barcoded 5' primer and J-beta primers. TCRdb called the 5' RACE reads again in MiXCR, with one record for every CDR3 protein. Seen here are about 640,000 distinct CDR3 sequences, approximately 30% observed once, and the top ten hold approximately 14%. Sequenced input: blood. These receptors came from a woman of 80 years or more in good health.

The chain combines TRBV6-1 with TRBJ1-1; D possibly corresponds to TRBD1 (6 bases). Trimming cost V 7 bases and J 0 bases, with 15 bases left between them. The CDR3 length is 15 residues. Germline lookup yields CDR1 MNHNS and CDR2 SASEGT. CDR3 in amino acids: CASIYNREMNTEAFF. The CDR3 DNA is TGTGCCAGCATTTACAACAGGGAAATGAACACTGAAGCTTTCTTT.

A single count supports this clonotype. J is TRBJ1-1 and V is TRBV29-1, with D unclear. The CDR3 is made up of 12 amino acids. The germline V gene encodes CDR1 SQVTM and CDR2 ANQGSEA. CDR3 residues: CIVGAPGSEAFF. As DNA, the CDR3 is TGCATTGTTGGCGCCCCGGGAAGTGAAGCTTTCTTT.

This clonotype was seen ten or more times. This chain connects TRBV3-1 to TRBJ2-7; 10 bases are a match to TRBD2. Germline-derived CDR1 and CDR2 are LGHDT and YNNKEL (reference sequence). CDR3 size: 14 residues. V lost 5 bases, J lost 4 bases, and 5 bases stayed unmatched. Here the CDR3 DNA reads TGTGCCAGCAGCTCTACTAGCGGGGCATACGAGCAGTACTTC. The encoded protein is CASSSTSGAYEQYF.

The chain links TRBV13 to TRBJ1-4; D not resolved. Between the trimmed V and J ends, which lost 4 bases and 8 bases, there was a span of 14 bases. In germline, CDR1 is PRHDT, CDR2 FYEKMQ (reference sequence). This CDR3 region has 14 residues. The CDR3 sequence: CASSWEAYGEKLFF. DNA of the CDR3: TGTGCCAGCAGCTGGGAGGCCTACGGGGAAAAACTGTTTTTT.

V is TRBV7-2 and J is TRBJ2-5, with TRBD1 matching 7 bases. V was pared by 5 bases and J by 4 bases, with 10 bases of the junction left unmatched. Germline V gene sequence: CDR1 SGHTA, CDR2 FQGNSA. The CDR3 spans 15 residues. Here the CDR3 DNA reads TGTGCCAGCAGCGCAGACGGCAGGGGGAGAGAGACCCAGTACTTC. As protein: CASSADGRGRETQYF.

In the case of this clonotype: Being one base from a much bigger clone, this may be a read error. This chain connects TRBV3-1 to TRBJ2-5; tentatively, D is TRBD1 (6 bases). Germline V gives CDR1 LGHDT, CDR2 YNNKEL (reference sequence). Trimming pared 4 bases from V and 2 bases from J, leaving 14 bases between. CDR3 length: 15 residues. The CDR3 loop is CASSPREQGQETQYF. DNA for the CDR3: TGTGCCAGCAGCCCCCGCGAGCAGGGGCAAGAGACCCAGTACTTC.

This clonotype was observed at least ten times. This sequence joins TRBV7-6 and TRBJ2-5; D is unclear. Germline V gene lookup returns CDR1 SGHVS and CDR2 FNYEAQ. This CDR3 has 15 amino acids. Trimming left V 1 base short and J 2 bases short, with 11 bases between. The CDR3 sequence is CASSLGGQLQETQYF. CDR3 DNA sequence: TGTGCCAGCAGCTTAGGGGGTCAGCTACAAGAGACCCAGTACTTC.

This clonotype occurred many times. V is TRBV5-1 and J is TRBJ1-6, with 7 bases matching TRBD1. V was clipped by 4 bases and J by 5 bases; unmatched bases: 3. From germline, CDR1 is SGHRS and CDR2 YFSETQ. The CDR3 length is 14 residues. CDR3 protein: CASSVGQNNSPLHF. The CDR3 bases are TGCGCCAGCAGCGTGGGACAGAATAATTCACCCCTCCACTTT.